This note documents a single TCR beta chain sequence. The data were obtained in a study of cytomegalovirus exposure and HLA in healthy donors. 13 Jbeta primers and 60 Vbeta primers were used for the PCR. Here immunoSEQ multiplex PCR was the method, and the copy in TCRdb shows in-frame clones only, minus some. The specimen's table records about 130,000 clones. This CDR3 spans 12 amino acids. V shed 2 bases and J shed 9 bases, with 8 bases lying between them. Germline CDR1 reads GTSNPN; CDR2 reads SVGIG (reference sequence). The chain is built from TRBV30 and TRBJ1-6; a possible D gene is TRBD1 (6 bases). Sequencing input: PBMCs. The clonotype originates from a young man in good health and CMV-seronegative. The CDR3 DNA is TGTGCCTGGAGTCACAGGGCTTCACCCCTCCACTTT. Encoded protein: CAWSHRASPLHF.